One and the same sample provided the 21 T cell receptor beta chains below, sequenced in a study of blood T cell repertoires in COVID-19. This table comes from immunoSEQ multiplex PCR, and its TCRdb copy is limited to in-frame clones, with some not included. The table includes tens of thousands of clones, about 85% detected once. Material: peripheral blood. These receptors came from a woman in her 70s with active or convalescent COVID-19.

The table lists this clone with a count of one. The chain uses TRBV10-3 and TRBJ1-1; D may be TRBD1 (5 bases). CDR3 length: 14 residues. CDR1 and CDR2 (germline): ENHRY, SYGVKD. Trimming took off 4 bases at V and 3 bases at J, with 12 bases between the two ends. The CDR3: CAISGIGGDTEAFF. The DNA of the CDR3 is TGTGCCATCAGTGGCATTGGGGGGGACACTGAAGCTTTCTTT.

J is TRBJ1-6 and V is TRBV28, with TRBD1 matching over 7 bases. Per the germline V gene, CDR1 is MDHEN and CDR2 is SYDVKM. V lost 6 bases to trimming and J lost 7 bases; unmatched junction nucleotides: 12. CDR3 length: 16 residues. CDR3 loop: CASSRRNFRGNSPLHF. CDR3 coding DNA: TGTGCCAGCAGCCGCCGGAACTTCAGGGGGAATTCACCCCTCCACTTT.

This chain connects TRBV4-1 to TRBJ1-5; weak D call: TRBD1 (5 bases). The CDR3 sequence is 13 residues long. Trimming shortened V by 10 bases and J by 1 base, and 11 bases separated the two germline ends. The germline V gene encodes CDR1 MGHRA and CDR2 YSYEKL. In DNA, the CDR3 is TGCGCCACTGGGGCTTTGAGCAATCAGCCCCAGCATTTT. Its protein is CATGALSNQPQHF.

The V and J genes are TRBV19 and TRBJ2-7; TRBD2 matches 9 bases. The CDR3 extends over 15 amino acids. Germline CDR1 reads LNHDA; CDR2 reads SQIVND (reference sequence). J was trimmed by 9 bases and V by 3 bases; bases with no gene match: 12. The CDR3 nucleotides read TGTGCCAGTAGTATGGTTCAAGCGGGGGGTCTCGTGCAGTACTTC. The encoded protein is CASSMVQAGGLVQYF.

This clone has just one count. This sequence joins TRBV18 and TRBJ1-2; weak D call: TRBD1 (5 bases). The CDR3 is made up of 17 amino acids. CDR1 is KGHSH and CDR2 is LQKENI in the germline V gene. V was shortened by 3 bases and J by 0 bases, with 17 bases between the two germline ends. The DNA of the CDR3 is TGTGCCAGCTCACCGATGCCAGGGATGGGATCTAACTATGGCTACACCTTC. This gives the protein CASSPMPGMGSNYGYTF.

The chain recombines TRBV7-6 with TRBJ2-1, with D possibly TRBD1 on 5 matching bases. The CDR3 has 15 residues. The V end was cut by 5 bases, the J end by 6 bases, with 17 bases between. Germline CDR1 and CDR2: SGHVS and FNYEAQ. The CDR3 DNA is TGTGCCAGCAGCCCATCAGGGTCGGTAACCAATGAGCAGTTCTTC. This translates into CASSPSGSVTNEQFF.

This clone was counted only a few times. The V call is TRBV6-1, the J call TRBJ1-2, with 7 bases identical to TRBD1. This CDR3 region has 18 residues. With 4 bases clipped from V and 0 bases from J, the junction kept 14 bases outside the gene matches. Germline V CDR1 and CDR2: MNHNS, SASEGT. In nucleotides, the CDR3 is TGTGCCAGCAGTGGCCCCGGGACAGCGGAGGGGCCTAACTATGGCTACACCTTC. Translated: CASSGPGTAEGPNYGYTF.

Only one count was recorded for this clone. This sequence joins TRBV5-4 and TRBJ1-1; D is unclear. Germline assignment: CDR1 SGHNT and CDR2 YYREEE (reference sequence). Deletions cut 4 bases from V and 0 bases from J, with 19 bases between. The CDR3 length is 17 residues. CDR3 bases: TGTGCCAGCAGCCAAGGTGCGAGGGTGCGGATGAACACTGAAGCTTTCTTT. Protein sequence: CASSQGARVRMNTEAFF.

V and J are TRBV18 and TRBJ1-2; 8 bases map to TRBD1. V dropped 3 bases and J dropped 8; count of bases not matched to a gene: 11. Germline CDR1 is KGHSH and CDR2 is LQKENI. This CDR3 region has 15 residues. The CDR3 DNA is TGTGCCAGCTCACCTGAGATCCAGGGGGCGGGAGGCTACACCTTC. Its translation: CASSPEIQGAGGYTF.

This clone was observed once. J is TRBJ1-1 and V is TRBV28, with D perhaps matching TRBD1 (5 bases). The V end lost 5 bases, the J end lost 7 bases, and 11 bases lay between the germline ends. Looked up from germline, CDR1 is MDHEN and CDR2 is SYDVKM. The CDR3 totals 12 residues. This CDR3 reads CASSRTLREAFF. For the CDR3, the DNA is TGTGCCAGCAGTCGGACATTACGTGAAGCTTTCTTT. Looking up the rest from reference TRBV28 and TRBJ1-1 gives the full variable domain: DVKVTQSSRYLVKRTGEKVFLECVQDMDHENMFWYRQDPGLGLRLIYFSYDVKMKEKGDIPEGYSVSREKKERFSLILESASTNQTSMYLCASSRTLREAFFGQGTRLTVV.

The gene calls are TRBV10-3 and TRBJ2-5; 10 nucleotides match TRBD1. The CDR3 sequence is 17 residues long. CDR1 is ENHRY and CDR2 is SYGVKD in the germline V gene. V was pared by 4 bases and J by 3 bases, with 11 bases of the junction left unmatched. The DNA of the CDR3 is TGTGCCATCAGTGCAGCGACAGGGGGCACGGGGGAAGAGACCCAGTACTTC. This codes for CAISAATGGTGEETQYF.

V is TRBV7-9 and J is TRBJ2-6, with a weak D call TRBD1 (5 bases). Looked up from germline, CDR1 is SEHNR and CDR2 is FQNEAQ (reference sequence). The CDR3 totals 15 residues. Deletions cut 6 bases from V and 0 bases from J, with 9 bases between. This chain's CDR3 is CASRSQGSGANVLTF. CDR3 sequence (DNA): TGTGCCAGCAGATCCCAGGGCTCTGGGGCCAACGTCCTGACTTTC. The variable domain in full, with the rest retrieved from reference TRBV7-9 and TRBJ2-6, is DTGVSQNPRHKITKRGQNVTFRCDPISEHNRLYWYRQTLGQGPEFLTYFQNEAQLEKSRLLSDRFSAERPKGSFSTLEIQRTEQGDSAMYLCASRSQGSGANVLTFGAGSRLTVL.

The gene calls are TRBV10-2 and TRBJ2-7; weak D call: TRBD1 (7 bases). V was shortened by 6 bases and J by 2 bases, with 11 bases between the two germline ends. The germline V gene encodes CDR1 WSHSY and CDR2 SAAADI. There are 13 residues in the CDR3. CDR3 sequence reads: CASRSGGTYEQYF. The CDR3 DNA sequence: TGCGCCAGCAGATCAGGGGGGACCTACGAGCAGTACTTC.

The chain carries TRBV24-1 and TRBJ2-3; TRBD2 matches 7 bases. This CDR3 spans 14 amino acids. With 7 bases clipped from V and 0 bases from J, the junction kept 3 bases outside the gene matches. CDR1 is KGHDR and CDR2 is SFDVKD in the germline V gene. The CDR3, as DNA: TGTGCCACCAGACCGGGGGGTAGCACAGATACGCAGTATTTT. Protein product: CATRPGGSTDTQYF.

The gene calls are TRBV23-1 and TRBJ2-7, with unresolved D. TRBV23-1 falls under the ORF class, with uncertain function. The CDR3 covers 13 residues. Trimming pared 3 bases from V and 3 bases from J, leaving 9 bases between. CDR3: CASSQARHYEQYF. Written as DNA, the CDR3 is TGCGCCAGCAGTCAGGCTCGCCACTACGAGCAGTACTTC.

V usage is TRBV24-1 and J usage is TRBJ2-1, with D possibly matching TRBD2 (6 bases). CDR1 and CDR2 (germline): KGHDR, SFDVKD. This CDR3 spans 16 amino acids. The V end lost 2 bases, the J end lost 1 base, and 11 bases lay between the germline ends. Here the CDR3 reads CATSDSWEASYNEQFF. CDR3 nucleotide sequence: TGTGCCACCAGTGATTCCTGGGAGGCGTCCTACAATGAGCAGTTCTTC.

The rearrangement uses TRBV23-1 and TRBJ1-6; 9 positions agree with TRBD1. TRBV23-1 is flagged as an ORF with uncertain function. The CDR3 contains 19 residues. After removal of 0 bases from V and 8 bases from J, the junction contained 14 bases not matched to a gene. CDR3 DNA: TGCGCCAGCAGTCAATCCCTCACCCCTCGGGACAGGGCTCATTCACCCCTCCACTTT. Amino acid sequence: CASSQSLTPRDRAHSPLHF.

The rearrangement uses TRBV7-2 and TRBJ2-1; 7 nucleotides align to TRBD1. The germline V gene has CDR1 SGHTA and CDR2 FQGNSA. J lost 13 bases, V lost 5 bases, and 8 bases had no gene match. This CDR3 contains 12 residues. CDR3 in amino acids: CASSARQGYQFF. The CDR3 nucleotides are TGTGCCAGCAGCGCCCGACAGGGATATCAGTTCTTC.

J is TRBJ1-5 and V is TRBV29-1; D is unresolved. The CDR3 loop spans 13 amino acids. V shed 2 bases and J shed 6 bases, with 11 bases lying between them. In germline, CDR1 is SQVTM, CDR2 ANQGSEA. This CDR3 is CSVERGMGQPQHF. Written as DNA, the CDR3 is TGCAGCGTTGAACGGGGAATGGGTCAGCCCCAGCATTTT.

The chain is built from TRBV4-3 and TRBJ2-3, with TRBD2 matching 14 bases. V gave up 4 bases and J gave up 5 bases; unmatched junction bases: 2. CDR1 LGHNA and CDR2 YSLEER come from the germline V gene. This CDR3 spans 15 amino acids. The CDR3 protein is CASSPGLAGEDTQYF. Here the CDR3 DNA reads TGCGCCAGCAGCCCGGGACTAGCGGGGGAAGATACGCAGTATTTT.

The chain couples TRBV30 to TRBJ1-6, with D unresolved. CDR3 length: 16 residues. The V end lost 3 bases, the J end lost 0 bases, and 12 bases lay between the germline ends. Germline-derived CDR1 and CDR2 are GTSNPN and SVGIG (reference sequence). The CDR3 spells CAWRNKSSSYNSPLHF. The CDR3 DNA reads as TGTGCCTGGAGAAATAAGAGTAGCTCCTATAATTCACCCCTCCACTTT. Variable domain in full (rest from reference TRBV30 and TRBJ1-6): SQTIHQWPATLVQPVGSPLSLECTVEGTSNPNLYWYRQAAGRGLQLLFYSVGIGQISSEVPQNLSASRPQDRQFILSSKKLLLSDSGFYLCAWRNKSSSYNSPLHFGNGTRLTVT.